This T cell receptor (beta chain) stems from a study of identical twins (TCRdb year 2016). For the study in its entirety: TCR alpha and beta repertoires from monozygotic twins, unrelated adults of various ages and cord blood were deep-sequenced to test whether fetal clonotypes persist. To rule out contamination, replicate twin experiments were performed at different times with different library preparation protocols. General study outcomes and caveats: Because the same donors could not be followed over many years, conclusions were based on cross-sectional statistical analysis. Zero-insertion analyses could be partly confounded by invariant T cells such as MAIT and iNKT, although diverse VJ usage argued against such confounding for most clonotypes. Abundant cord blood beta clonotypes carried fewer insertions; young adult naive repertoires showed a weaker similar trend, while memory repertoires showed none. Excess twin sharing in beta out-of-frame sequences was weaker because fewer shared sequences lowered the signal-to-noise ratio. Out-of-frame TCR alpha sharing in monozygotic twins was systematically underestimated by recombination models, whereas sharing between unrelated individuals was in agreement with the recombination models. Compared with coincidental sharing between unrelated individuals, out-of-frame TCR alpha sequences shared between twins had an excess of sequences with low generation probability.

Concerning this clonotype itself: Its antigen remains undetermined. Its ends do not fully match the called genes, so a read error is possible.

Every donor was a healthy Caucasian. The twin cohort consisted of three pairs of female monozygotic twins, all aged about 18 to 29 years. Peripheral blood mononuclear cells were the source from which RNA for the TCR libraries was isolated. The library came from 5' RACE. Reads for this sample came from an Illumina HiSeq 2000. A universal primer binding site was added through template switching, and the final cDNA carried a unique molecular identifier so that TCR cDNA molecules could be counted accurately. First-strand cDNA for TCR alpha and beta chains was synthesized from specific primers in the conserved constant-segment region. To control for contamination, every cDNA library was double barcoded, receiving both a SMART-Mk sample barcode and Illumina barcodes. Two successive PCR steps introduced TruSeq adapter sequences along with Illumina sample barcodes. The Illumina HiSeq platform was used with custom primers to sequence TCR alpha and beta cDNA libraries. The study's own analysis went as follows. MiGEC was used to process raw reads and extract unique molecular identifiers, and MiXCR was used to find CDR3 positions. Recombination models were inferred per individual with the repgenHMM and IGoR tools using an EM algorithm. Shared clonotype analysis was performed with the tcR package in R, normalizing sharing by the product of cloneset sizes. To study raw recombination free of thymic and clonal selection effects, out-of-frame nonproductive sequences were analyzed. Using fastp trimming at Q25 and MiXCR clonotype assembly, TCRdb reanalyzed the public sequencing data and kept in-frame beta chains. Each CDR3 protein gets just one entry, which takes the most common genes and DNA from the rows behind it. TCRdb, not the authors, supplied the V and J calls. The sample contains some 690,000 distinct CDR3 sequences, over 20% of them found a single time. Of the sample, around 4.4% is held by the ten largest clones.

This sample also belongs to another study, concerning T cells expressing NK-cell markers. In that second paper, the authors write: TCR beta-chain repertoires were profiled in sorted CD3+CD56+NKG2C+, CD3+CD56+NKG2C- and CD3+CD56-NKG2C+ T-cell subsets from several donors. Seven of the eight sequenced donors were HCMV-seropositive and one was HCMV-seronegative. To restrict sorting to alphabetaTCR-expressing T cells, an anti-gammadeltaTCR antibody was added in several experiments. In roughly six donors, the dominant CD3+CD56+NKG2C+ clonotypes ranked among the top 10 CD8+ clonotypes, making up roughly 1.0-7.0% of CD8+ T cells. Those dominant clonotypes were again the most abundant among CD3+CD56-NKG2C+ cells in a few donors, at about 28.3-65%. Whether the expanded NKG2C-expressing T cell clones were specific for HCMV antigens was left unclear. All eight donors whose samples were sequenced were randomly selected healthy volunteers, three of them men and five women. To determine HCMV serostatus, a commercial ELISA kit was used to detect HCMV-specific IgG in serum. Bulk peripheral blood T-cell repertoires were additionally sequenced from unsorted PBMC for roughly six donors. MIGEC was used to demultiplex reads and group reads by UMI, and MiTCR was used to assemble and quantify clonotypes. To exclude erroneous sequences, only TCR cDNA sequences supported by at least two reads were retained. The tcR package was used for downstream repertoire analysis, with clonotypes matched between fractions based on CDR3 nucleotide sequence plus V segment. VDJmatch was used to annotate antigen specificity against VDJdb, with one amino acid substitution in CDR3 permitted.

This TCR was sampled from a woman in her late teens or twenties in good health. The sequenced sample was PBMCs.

The CDR3 sequence is CASSSGTSGGVGPVF. The DNA reads TGCGCCAGCAGCTCGGGGACTAGCGGGGGGGTAGGCCCGGTCTTC. The sequence is built from TRBV5-1 and TRBJ2-1, and TRBD2 matches 16 of the central bases. Its CDR3 holds 15 amino acids, cysteine through phenylalanine. Left in the record is the CDR3 DNA by itself, 45 bases read in frame from the first base. As encoded in the germline V gene, CDR1 is SGHRS while CDR2 is YFSETQ.